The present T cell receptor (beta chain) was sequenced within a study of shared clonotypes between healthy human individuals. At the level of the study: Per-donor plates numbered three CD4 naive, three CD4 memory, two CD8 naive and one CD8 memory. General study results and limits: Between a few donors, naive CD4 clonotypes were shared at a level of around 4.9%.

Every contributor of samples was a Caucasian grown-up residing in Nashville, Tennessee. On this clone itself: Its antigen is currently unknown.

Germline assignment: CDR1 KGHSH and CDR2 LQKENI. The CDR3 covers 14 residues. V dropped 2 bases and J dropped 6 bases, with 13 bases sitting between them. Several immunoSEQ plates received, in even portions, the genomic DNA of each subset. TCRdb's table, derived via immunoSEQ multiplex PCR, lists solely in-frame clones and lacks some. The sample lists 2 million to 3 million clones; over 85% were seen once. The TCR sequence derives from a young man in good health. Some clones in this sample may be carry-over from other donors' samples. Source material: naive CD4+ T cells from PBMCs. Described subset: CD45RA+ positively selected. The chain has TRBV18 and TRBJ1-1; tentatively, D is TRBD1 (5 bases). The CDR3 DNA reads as TGTGCCAGCTCACCATACGGAGGGGTCGCTGAAGCTTTCTTT. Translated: CASSPYGGVAEAFF. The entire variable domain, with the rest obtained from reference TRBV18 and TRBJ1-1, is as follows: NAGVMQNPRHLVRRRGQEARLRCSPMKGHSHVYWYRQLPEEGLKFMVYLQKENIIDESGMPKERFSAEFPKEGPSILRIQQVVRGDSAAYFCASSPYGGVAEAFFGQGTRLTVV.